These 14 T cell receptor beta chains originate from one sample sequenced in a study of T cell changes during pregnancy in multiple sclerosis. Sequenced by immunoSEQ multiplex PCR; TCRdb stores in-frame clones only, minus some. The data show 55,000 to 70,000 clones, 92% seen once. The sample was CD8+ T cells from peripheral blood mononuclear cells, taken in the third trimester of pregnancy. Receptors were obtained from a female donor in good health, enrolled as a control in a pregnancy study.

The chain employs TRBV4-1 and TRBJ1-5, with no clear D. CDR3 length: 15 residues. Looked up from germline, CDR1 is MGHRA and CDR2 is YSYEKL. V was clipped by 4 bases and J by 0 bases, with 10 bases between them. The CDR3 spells CASSPLVSSNQPQHF. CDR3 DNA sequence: TGCGCCAGCAGCCCGTTGGTGAGTAGCAATCAGCCCCAGCATTTT.

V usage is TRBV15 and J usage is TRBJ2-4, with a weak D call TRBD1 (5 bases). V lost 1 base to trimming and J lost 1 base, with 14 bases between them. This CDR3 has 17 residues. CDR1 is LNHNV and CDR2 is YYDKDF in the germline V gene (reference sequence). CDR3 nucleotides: TGTGCCACCAGCAGAGTGGCCAGGGAATGGGCCAAAAACATTCAGTACTTC. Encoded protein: CATSRVAREWAKNIQYF.

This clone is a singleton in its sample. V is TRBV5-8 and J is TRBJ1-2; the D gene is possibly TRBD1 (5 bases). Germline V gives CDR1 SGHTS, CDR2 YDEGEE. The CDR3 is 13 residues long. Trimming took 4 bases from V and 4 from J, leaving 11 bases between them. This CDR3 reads CASSPLTAYGYTF. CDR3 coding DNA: TGTGCCAGCAGCCCCCTGACAGCCTATGGCTACACCTTC. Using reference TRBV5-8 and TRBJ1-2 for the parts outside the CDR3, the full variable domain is EAGVTQSPTHLIKTRGQQATLRCSPISGHTSVYWYQQALGLGLQFLLWYDEGEERNRGNFPPRFSGRQFPNYSSELNVNALELEDSALYLCASSPLTAYGYTFGSGTRLTVV.

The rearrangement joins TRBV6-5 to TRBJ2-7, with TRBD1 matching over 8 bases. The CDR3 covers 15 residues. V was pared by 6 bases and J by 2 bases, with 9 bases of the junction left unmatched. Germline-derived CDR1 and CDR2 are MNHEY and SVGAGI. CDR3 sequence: CASRSWDRLTYEQYF. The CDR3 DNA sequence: TGTGCCAGCAGGTCCTGGGACAGGCTTACCTACGAGCAGTACTTC.

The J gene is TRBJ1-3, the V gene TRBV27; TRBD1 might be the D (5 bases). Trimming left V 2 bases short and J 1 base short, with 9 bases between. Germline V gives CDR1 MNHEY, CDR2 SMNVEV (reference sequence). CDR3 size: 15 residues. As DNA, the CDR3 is TGTGCCAGCAGTTTAGGGCAGGGATCTGGAAACACCATATATTTT. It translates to CASSLGQGSGNTIYF.

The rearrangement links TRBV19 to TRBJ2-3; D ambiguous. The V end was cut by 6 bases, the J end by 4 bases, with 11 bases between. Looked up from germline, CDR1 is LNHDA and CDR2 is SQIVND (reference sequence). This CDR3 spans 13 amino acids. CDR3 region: CASSSAPSDTQYF. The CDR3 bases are TGTGCCAGTAGCTCTGCGCCCTCAGATACGCAGTATTTT.

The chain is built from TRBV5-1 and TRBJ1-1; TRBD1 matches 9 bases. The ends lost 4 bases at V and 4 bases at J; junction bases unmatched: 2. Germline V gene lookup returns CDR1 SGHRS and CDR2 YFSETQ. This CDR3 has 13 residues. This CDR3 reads CASSQGQGTEAFF. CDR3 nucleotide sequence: TGCGCCAGCAGCCAGGGACAGGGCACTGAAGCTTTCTTT. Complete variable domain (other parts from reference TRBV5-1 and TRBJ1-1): KAGVTQTPRYLIKTRGQQVTLSCSPISGHRSVSWYQQTPGQGLQFLFEYFSETQRNKGNFPGRFSGRQFSNSRSEMNVSTLELGDSALYLCASSQGQGTEAFFGQGTRLTVV.

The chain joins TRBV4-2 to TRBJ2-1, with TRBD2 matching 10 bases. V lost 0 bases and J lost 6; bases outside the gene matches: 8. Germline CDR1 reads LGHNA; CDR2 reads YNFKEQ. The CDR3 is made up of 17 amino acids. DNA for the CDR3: TGTGCCAGCAGCCAAGAGGCAAGCGGGGGGGCACGCAATGAGCAGTTCTTC. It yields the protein CASSQEASGGARNEQFF.

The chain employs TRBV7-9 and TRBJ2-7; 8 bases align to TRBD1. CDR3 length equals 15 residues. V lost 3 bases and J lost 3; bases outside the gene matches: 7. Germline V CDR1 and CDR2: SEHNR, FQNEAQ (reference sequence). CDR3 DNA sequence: TGTGCCAGCAGCTTTGACCCCGGGACAGGCTACGAGCAGTACTTC. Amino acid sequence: CASSFDPGTGYEQYF.

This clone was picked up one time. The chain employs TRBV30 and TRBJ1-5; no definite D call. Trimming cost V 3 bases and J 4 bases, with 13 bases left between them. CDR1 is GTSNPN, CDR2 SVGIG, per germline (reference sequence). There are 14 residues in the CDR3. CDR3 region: CAWRDGEGNQPQHF. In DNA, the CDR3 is TGTGCCTGGAGAGACGGGGAGGGTAATCAGCCCCAGCATTTT.

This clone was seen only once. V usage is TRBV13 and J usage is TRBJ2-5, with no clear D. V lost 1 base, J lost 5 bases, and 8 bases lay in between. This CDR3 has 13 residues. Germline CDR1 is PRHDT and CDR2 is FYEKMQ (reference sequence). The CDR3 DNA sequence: TGTGCCAGCAGCTTAGACCGGTCGGAGACCCAGTACTTC. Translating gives CASSLDRSETQYF.

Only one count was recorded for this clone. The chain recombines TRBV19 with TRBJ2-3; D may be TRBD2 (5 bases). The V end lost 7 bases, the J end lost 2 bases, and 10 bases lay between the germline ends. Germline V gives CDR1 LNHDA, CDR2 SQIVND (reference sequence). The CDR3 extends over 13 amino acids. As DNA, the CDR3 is TGTGCCAGTACCGGGATTTTCACAGATACGCAGTATTTT. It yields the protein CASTGIFTDTQYF.

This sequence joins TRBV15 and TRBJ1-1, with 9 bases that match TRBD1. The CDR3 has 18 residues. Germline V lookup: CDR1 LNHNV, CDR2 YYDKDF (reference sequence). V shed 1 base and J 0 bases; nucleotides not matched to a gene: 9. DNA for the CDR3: TGTGCCACCAGCAGAGGGAACCGGGACAGGGATTTGAACACTGAAGCTTTCTTT. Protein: CATSRGNRDRDLNTEAFF.

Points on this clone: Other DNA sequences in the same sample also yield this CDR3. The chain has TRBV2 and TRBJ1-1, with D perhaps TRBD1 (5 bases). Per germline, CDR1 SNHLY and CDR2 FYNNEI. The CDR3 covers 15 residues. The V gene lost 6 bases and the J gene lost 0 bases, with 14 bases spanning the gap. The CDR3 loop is CASSERQTMNTEAFF. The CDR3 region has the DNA TGTGCCAGCAGCGAGCGACAGACCATGAACACTGAAGCTTTCTTT.